Below, 10 T cell receptor beta chains from the same sample are listed, as sequenced in a study of T cell responses to AZD1222 COVID-19 vaccine. Assay: immunoSEQ multiplex PCR; the TCRdb copy retains only in-frame clones and omits some. The table lists 95,000 to 150,000 clones, under 90% of them singletons, with nearly 4.5% in the top ten. The sequenced sample was peripheral blood, obtained on day 0 of AZD1222 vaccination. These TCRs come from an adult in good health.

This chain uses TRBV7-2 with TRBJ1-5, with a weak D call TRBD1 (6 bases). V lost 5 bases to trimming and J lost 5 bases, with 16 bases between them. Germline V gives CDR1 SGHTA, CDR2 FQGNSA. The CDR3 length is 15 residues. Written as DNA, the CDR3 is TGTGCCAGCAGCCAAAGCATACAGGGAGATCAGCCCCAGCATTTT. It yields the protein CASSQSIQGDQPQHF.

This chain links TRBV27 with TRBJ2-5, with 10 bases that match TRBD1. Germline V gene sequence: CDR1 MNHEY, CDR2 SMNVEV (reference sequence). This CDR3 region has 15 residues. With 3 bases clipped from V and 2 bases from J, the junction kept 3 bases outside the gene matches. CDR3 sequence: CASSLTGGTQETQYF. The CDR3, as DNA: TGTGCCAGCAGTTTGACAGGGGGCACACAAGAGACCCAGTACTTC.

The rearrangement uses TRBV7-9 and TRBJ2-1; TRBD2 matches at 13 bases. Losses at the gene ends were 1 base for V and 14 bases for J; bases not matched to a gene: 5. The germline V gene has CDR1 SEHNR and CDR2 FQNEAQ (reference sequence). CDR3 length: 14 amino acids. The CDR3: CASSLELAGGGKFF. The CDR3 bases are TGTGCCAGCAGCTTAGAACTAGCGGGAGGGGGAAAGTTCTTC. Full variable domain (missing parts from reference TRBV7-9 and TRBJ2-1): DTGVSQNPRHKITKRGQNVTFRCDPISEHNRLYWYRQTLGQGPEFLTYFQNEAQLEKSRLLSDRFSAERPKGSFSTLEIQRTEQGDSAMYLCASSLELAGGGKFFGPGTRLTVL.

This rearrangement joins TRBV9 to TRBJ2-3; tentative D call: TRBD2 (6 bases). The CDR3 loop spans 16 amino acids. Germline CDR1 reads SGDLS; CDR2 reads YYNGEE. The V and J ends lost 0 bases and 0 bases respectively, with 11 bases between them. The CDR3 is CASSVVGSGSTDTQYF. The DNA of the CDR3 is TGTGCCAGCAGCGTAGTCGGGAGCGGGAGCACAGATACGCAGTATTTT.

CDR3 protein: CASLAVGGGTEAFF. The CDR3 coding sequence is TGCGCCAGCCTGGCTGTGGGGGGCGGAACTGAAGCTTTCTTT. The chain joins TRBV10-2 to TRBJ1-1, with D possibly matching TRBD1 (6 bases). V shed 8 bases and J shed 5 bases, with 18 bases lying between them. Germline V gives CDR1 WSHSY, CDR2 SAAADI. There are 14 residues in the CDR3.

This sequence joins TRBV7-9 and TRBJ1-4; 9 bases are a match to TRBD1. Trimming at V came to 5 bases and at J to 8 bases, leaving 6 bases not matched to a gene. CDR3 length: 14 residues. The germline gives CDR1 SEHNR, CDR2 FQNEAQ (reference sequence). CDR3: CASSPTGGEEKLFF. The CDR3 DNA follows: TGTGCCAGCAGCCCTACAGGGGGCGAGGAAAAACTGTTTTTT.

The V gene is TRBV4-2, the J gene TRBJ2-4; 10 nucleotides agree with TRBD2. This CDR3 contains 16 residues. In germline, CDR1 is LGHNA, CDR2 YNFKEQ. Losses at the gene ends were 2 bases for V and 4 bases for J; bases not matched to a gene: 5. The CDR3: CASSQRPTSGKNIQYF. DNA for the CDR3: TGTGCCAGCAGCCAACGTCCGACTAGCGGGAAAAACATTCAGTACTTC.

This chain links TRBV5-6 with TRBJ1-2; 7 bases map to TRBD1. Germline CDR1 and CDR2: SGHDT and YYEEEE. The trim removed 4 bases at V and 11 bases at J, leaving 17 bases unmatched. CDR3 length: 15 amino acids. In DNA form, the CDR3 reads TGTGCCAGCAGCCCAAGGGGGCCCTCTCGAAGCGGGTACACCTTC. It yields the protein CASSPRGPSRSGYTF.

V is TRBV5-1 and J is TRBJ1-4; D perhaps matches TRBD1 (5 bases). Germline V lookup: CDR1 SGHRS, CDR2 YFSETQ. Trimming shortened V by 0 bases and J by 0 bases, and 18 bases separated the two germline ends. The length of the CDR3 is 19 residues. CDR3 DNA: TGCGCCAGCAGCTTGGTCGGGTCAGTTGGACATACAACTAATGAAAAACTGTTTTTT. It translates to CASSLVGSVGHTTNEKLFF.

The chain couples TRBV28 to TRBJ2-5, with 10 bases identical to TRBD1. The CDR3 runs 15 residues. The germline CDR1 and CDR2 sequences are MDHEN and SYDVKM. Trimming took 5 bases from V and 7 from J; bases not matched to a gene: 10. Here the CDR3 reads CASSHPRTGGGTQYF. DNA of the CDR3: TGTGCCAGCAGTCACCCCCGGACAGGGGGGGGGACCCAGTACTTC.